The entry below gives a single T cell receptor (beta chain) sequence along with its context. Antigen specificity is unknown. The data stem from a study of shared clonotypes between healthy human individuals. General study results and limits: Lower generation probabilities were found for non-shared clonotypes than for those shared by all four donors. Represented diversity, genetic and exposure-history alike, was limited by few donors.

The assay was carried out at the deep level. Original processing methods: Filtering differed, since immunoSEQ gave only junction sequences and no quality scores. The method was immunoSEQ multiplex PCR; TCRdb's version includes in-frame clones alone and lacks a portion of them. D and trimming were read from the DNA, whereas the V and J calls and clone size are those reported in that table. The data show 1,400,000 or so clones, just under 99% seen once. V dropped 3 bases and J dropped 8 bases, with 13 bases sitting between them. The CDR3 sequence is 13 residues long. From germline, CDR1 is KGHSH and CDR2 LQKENI.

This receptor was obtained from a man aged 25 to 45 in good health. This sequence joins TRBV18 and TRBJ1-2; D is unclear. Sample: naive CD4+ T cells sorted from blood. Sample subset: CD45RA+ positively selected. The chain's CDR3 is CASSPGGPEGYTF. The CDR3 nucleotides read TGTGCCAGCTCACCCGGCGGACCAGAGGGCTACACCTTC.